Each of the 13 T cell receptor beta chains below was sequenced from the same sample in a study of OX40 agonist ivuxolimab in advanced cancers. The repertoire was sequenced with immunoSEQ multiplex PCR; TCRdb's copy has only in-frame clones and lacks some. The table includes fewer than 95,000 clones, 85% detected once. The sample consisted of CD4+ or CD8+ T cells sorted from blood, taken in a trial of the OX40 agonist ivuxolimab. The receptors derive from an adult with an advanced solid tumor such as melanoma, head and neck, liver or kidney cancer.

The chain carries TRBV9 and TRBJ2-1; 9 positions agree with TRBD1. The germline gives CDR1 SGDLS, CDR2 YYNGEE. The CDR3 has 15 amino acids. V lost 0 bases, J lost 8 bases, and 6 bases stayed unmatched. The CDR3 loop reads CASSVVVGQGYEQFF. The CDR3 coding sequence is TGTGCCAGCAGCGTAGTGGTGGGACAGGGCTATGAGCAGTTCTTC.

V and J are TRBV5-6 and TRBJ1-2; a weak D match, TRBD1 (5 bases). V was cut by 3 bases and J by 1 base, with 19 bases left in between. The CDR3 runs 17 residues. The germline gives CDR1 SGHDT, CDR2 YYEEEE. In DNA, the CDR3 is TGTGCCAGCAGCTCTGGACCCCCGGGGGTCCTTAACTATGGCTACACCTTC. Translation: CASSSGPPGVLNYGYTF.

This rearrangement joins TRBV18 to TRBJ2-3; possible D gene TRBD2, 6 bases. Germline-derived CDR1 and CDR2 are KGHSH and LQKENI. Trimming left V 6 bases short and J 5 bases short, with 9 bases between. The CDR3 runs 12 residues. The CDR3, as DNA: TGTGCCAGCTCGGGGGGTTTAGATACGCAGTATTTT. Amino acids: CASSGGLDTQYF.

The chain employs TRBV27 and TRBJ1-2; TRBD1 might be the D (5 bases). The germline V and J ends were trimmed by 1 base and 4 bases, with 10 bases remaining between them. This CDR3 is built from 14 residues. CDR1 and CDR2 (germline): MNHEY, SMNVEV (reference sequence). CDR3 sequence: CASSLWGDLYGYTF. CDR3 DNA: TGTGCCAGCAGTTTATGGGGGGACCTCTATGGCTACACCTTC.

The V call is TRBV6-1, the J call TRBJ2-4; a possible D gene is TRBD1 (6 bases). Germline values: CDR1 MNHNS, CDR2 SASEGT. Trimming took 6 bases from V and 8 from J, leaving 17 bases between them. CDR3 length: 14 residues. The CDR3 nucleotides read TGTGCCAGCAGGACTTCCCGGGACAACGACATTCAGTACTTC. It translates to CASRTSRDNDIQYF.

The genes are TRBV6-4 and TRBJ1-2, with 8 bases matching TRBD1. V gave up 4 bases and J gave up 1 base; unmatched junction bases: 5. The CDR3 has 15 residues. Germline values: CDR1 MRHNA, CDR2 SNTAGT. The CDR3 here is CASSGGGQGNYGYTF. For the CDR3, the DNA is TGTGCCAGCAGTGGCGGAGGACAGGGTAACTATGGCTACACCTTC.

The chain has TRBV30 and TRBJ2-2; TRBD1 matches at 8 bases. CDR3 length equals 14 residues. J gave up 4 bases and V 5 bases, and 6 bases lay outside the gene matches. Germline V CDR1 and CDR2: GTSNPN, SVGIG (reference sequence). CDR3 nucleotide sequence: TGTGCCTGGGGTACAACAGGGGGCACCGGGGAGCTGTTTTTT. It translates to CAWGTTGGTGELFF.

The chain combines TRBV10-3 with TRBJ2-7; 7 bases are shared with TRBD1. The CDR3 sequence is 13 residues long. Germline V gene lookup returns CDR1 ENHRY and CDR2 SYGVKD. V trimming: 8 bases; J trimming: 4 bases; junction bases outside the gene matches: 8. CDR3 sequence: CAIRAGGGYEQYF. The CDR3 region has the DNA TGTGCCATCCGGGCAGGGGGTGGGTACGAGCAGTACTTC.

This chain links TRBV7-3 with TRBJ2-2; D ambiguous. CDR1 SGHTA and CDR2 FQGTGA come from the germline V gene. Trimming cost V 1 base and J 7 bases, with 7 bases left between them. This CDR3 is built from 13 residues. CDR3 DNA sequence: TGTGCCAGCAGCTTAAATTCGGTCGGGGAGCTGTTTTTT. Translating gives CASSLNSVGELFF.

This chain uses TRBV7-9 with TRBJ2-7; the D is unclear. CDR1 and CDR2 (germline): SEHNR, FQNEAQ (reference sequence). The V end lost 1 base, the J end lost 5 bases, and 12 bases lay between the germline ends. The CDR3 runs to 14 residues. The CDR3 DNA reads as TGTGCCAGCAGCTTAGTATCAATAAACCACGAGCAGTACTTC. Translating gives CASSLVSINHEQYF.

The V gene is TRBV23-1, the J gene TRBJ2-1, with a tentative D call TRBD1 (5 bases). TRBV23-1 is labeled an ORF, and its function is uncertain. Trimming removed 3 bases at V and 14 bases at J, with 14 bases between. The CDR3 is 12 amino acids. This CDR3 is CASSQMTDREFF. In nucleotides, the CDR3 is TGCGCCAGCAGTCAGATGACAGACCGGGAGTTCTTC.

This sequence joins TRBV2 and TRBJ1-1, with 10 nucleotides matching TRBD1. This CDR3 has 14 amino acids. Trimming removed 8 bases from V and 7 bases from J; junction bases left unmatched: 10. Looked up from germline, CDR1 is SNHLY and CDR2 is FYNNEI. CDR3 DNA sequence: TGTGCCAGCGCCCGACAGGGGGCTGGTGGTGAAGCTTTCTTT. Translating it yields CASARQGAGGEAFF.

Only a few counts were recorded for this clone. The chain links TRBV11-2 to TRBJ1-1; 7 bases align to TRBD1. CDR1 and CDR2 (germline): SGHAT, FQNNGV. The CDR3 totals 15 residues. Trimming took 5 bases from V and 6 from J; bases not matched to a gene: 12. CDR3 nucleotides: TGTGCCAGCAGCGACAACAGGGGCCTTGGCTCTGAAGCTTTCTTT. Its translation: CASSDNRGLGSEAFF.